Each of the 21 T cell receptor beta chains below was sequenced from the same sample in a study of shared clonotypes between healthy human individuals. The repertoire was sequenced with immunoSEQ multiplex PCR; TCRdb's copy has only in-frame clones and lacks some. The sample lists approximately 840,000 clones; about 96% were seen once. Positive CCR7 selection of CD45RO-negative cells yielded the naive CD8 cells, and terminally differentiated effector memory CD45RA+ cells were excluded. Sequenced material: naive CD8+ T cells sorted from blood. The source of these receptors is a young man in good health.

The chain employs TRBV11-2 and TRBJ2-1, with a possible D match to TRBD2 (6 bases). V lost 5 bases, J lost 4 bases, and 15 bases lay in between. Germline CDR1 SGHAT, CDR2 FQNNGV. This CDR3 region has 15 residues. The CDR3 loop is CASSPVSGPYNEQFF. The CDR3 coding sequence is TGTGCCAGCAGCCCGGTTAGCGGACCTTACAATGAGCAGTTCTTC.

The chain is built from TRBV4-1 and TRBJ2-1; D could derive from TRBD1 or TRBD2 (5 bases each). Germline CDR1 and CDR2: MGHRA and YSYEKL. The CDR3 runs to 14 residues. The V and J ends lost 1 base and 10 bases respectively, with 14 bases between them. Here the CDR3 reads CASSQVPVGREQFF. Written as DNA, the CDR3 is TGCGCCAGCAGCCAAGTGCCCGTGGGACGGGAGCAGTTCTTC.

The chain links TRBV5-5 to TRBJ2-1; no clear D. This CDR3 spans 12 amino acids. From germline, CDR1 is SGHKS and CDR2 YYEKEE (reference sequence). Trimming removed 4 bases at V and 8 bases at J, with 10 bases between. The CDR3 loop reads CASSRELDEQFF. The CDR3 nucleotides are TGTGCCAGCAGCCGTGAATTGGATGAGCAGTTCTTC.

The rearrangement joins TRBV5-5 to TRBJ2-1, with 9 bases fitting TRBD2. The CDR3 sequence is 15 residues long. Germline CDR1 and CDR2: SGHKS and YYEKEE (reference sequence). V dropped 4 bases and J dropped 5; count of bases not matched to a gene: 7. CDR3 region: CASSPGTSRNNEQFF. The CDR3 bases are TGTGCCAGCAGCCCCGGGACTAGCCGCAACAATGAGCAGTTCTTC. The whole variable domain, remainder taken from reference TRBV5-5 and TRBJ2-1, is DAGVTQSPTHLIKTRGQQVTLRCSPISGHKSVSWYQQVLGQGPQFIFQYYEKEERGRGNFPDRFSARQFPNYSSELNVNALLLGDSALYLCASSPGTSRNNEQFFGPGTRLTVL.

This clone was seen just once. The DNA of the CDR3 is TGTGCCAGCAGAGCCCCGGGGCGGGAGGGCGCCTACAATGAGCAGTTCTTC. This sequence encodes CASRAPGREGAYNEQFF. The V call is TRBV5-5, the J call TRBJ2-1, with 9 bases lining up with TRBD2. Germline-derived CDR1 and CDR2 are SGHKS and YYEKEE (reference sequence). V trimming: 5 bases; J trimming: 2 bases; junction bases outside the gene matches: 11. The CDR3 contains 17 residues.

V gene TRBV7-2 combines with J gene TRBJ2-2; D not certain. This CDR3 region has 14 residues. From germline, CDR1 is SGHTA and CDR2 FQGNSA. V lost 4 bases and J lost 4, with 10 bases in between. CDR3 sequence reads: CASSSQSSTGELFF. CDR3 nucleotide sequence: TGTGCCAGCAGCTCCCAGTCTAGCACCGGGGAGCTGTTTTTT.

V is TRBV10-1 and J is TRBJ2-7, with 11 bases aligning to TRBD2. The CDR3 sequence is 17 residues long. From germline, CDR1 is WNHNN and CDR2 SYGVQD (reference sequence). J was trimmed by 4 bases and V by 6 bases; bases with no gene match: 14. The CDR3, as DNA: TGCGCCAGCAGCCCGACCCCGGGACTAGCGGACTCTTACGAGCAGTACTTC. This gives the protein CASSPTPGLADSYEQYF.

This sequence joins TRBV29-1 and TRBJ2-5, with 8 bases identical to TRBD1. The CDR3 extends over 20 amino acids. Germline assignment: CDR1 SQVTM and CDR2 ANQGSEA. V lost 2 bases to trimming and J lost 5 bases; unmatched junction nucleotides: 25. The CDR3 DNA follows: TGCAGCGTTGAACCAGGGCAGACAGGGGAGTATTGGGAGAGCAGTGAGACCCAGTACTTC. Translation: CSVEPGQTGEYWESSETQYF.

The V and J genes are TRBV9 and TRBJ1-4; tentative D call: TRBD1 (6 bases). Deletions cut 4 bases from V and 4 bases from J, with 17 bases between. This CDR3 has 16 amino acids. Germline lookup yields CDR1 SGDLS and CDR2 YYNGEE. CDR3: CASSKQGSSGNEKLFF. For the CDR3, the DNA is TGTGCCAGCAGCAAACAGGGCTCCTCGGGTAATGAAAAACTGTTTTTT.

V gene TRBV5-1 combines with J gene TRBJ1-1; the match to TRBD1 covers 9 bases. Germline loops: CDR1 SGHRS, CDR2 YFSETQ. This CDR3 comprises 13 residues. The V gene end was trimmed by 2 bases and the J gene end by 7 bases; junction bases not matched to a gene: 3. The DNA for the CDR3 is TGCGCCAGCAGCTTTGGACAGGGGTATGAAGCTTTCTTT. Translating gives CASSFGQGYEAFF.

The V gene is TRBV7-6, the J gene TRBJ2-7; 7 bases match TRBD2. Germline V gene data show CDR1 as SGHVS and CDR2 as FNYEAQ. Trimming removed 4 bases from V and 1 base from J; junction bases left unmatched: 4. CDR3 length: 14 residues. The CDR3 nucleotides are TGTGCCAGCAGCTCAAGCGGGACTTCCTACGAGCAGTACTTC. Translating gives CASSSSGTSYEQYF.

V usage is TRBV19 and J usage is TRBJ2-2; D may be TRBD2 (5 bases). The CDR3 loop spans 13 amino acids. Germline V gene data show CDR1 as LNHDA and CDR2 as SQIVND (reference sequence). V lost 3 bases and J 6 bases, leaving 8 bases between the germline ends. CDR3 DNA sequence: TGTGCCAGTAGTATCACTAGTGCCGGGGAGCTGTTTTTT. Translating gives CASSITSAGELFF.

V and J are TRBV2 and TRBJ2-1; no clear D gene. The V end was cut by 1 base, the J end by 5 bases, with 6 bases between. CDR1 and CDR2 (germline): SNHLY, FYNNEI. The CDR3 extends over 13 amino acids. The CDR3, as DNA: TGTGCCAGCAGTGAAGGGACCAACAATGAGCAGTTCTTC. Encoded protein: CASSEGTNNEQFF. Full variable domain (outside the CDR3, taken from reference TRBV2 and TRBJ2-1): EPEVTQTPSHQVTQMGQEVILRCVPISNHLYFYWYRQILGQKVEFLVSFYNNEISEKSEIFDDQFSVERPDGSNFTLKIRSTKLEDSAMYFCASSEGTNNEQFFGPGTRLTVL.

DNA for the CDR3: TGTGCTAGTGGTCCGGCTGGGGCAGATACGCAGTATTTT. It specifies CASGPAGADTQYF. The V gene is TRBV12-5, the J gene TRBJ2-3; D gene ambiguous. The CDR3 is 13 amino acids. The germline V gene encodes CDR1 LGHNT and CDR2 FRNRAP. Trimming stripped 5 bases from V and 4 bases from J, with 10 bases between.

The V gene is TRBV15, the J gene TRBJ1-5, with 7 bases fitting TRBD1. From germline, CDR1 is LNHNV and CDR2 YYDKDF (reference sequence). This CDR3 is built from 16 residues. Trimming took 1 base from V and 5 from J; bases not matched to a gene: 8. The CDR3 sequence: CATSRARSGGDQPQHF. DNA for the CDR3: TGTGCCACCAGCAGAGCGAGGTCAGGGGGTGATCAGCCCCAGCATTTT.

The CDR3 DNA reads as TGTGCCAGCAGTGAATCACTTGGTTTGGATACGCAGTATTTT. Amino acid sequence: CASSESLGLDTQYF. The J gene is TRBJ2-3, the V gene TRBV25-1; no definite D call. The length of the CDR3 is 14 residues. From germline, CDR1 is MGHDK and CDR2 SYGVNS. The V end was cut by 1 base, the J end by 6 bases, with 11 bases between.

CDR3 DNA sequence: TGTGCCACCAGCAGAGAAGAAGCGGGAGAATACGAGCAGTACTTC. This gives the protein CATSREEAGEYEQYF. J is TRBJ2-7 and V is TRBV15; TRBD2 aligns across 8 bases. The V gene end was trimmed by 0 bases and the J gene end by 4 bases; junction bases not matched to a gene: 5. The CDR3 covers 15 residues. Germline CDR1 and CDR2: LNHNV and YYDKDF (reference sequence).

The CDR3 nucleotides are TGCGCCAGCAGCTTGCCCTCTGATGACAGGGGGAGGACAGATACGCAGTATTTT. As protein: CASSLPSDDRGRTDTQYF. The chain uses TRBV5-1 and TRBJ2-3; 9 positions agree with TRBD1. The CDR3 length is 18 residues. Germline V lookup: CDR1 SGHRS, CDR2 YFSETQ. Trimming cost V 1 base and J 3 bases; bases outside gene matches: 12.

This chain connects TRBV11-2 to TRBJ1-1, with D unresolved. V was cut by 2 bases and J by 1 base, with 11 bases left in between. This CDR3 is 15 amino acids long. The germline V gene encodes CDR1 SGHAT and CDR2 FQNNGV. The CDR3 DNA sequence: TGTGCCAGCAGCTTAATCCCGGGCCCGAACACTGAAGCTTTCTTT. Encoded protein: CASSLIPGPNTEAFF. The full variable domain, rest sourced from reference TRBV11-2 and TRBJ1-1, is EAGVAQSPRYKIIEKRQSVAFWCNPISGHATLYWYQQILGQGPKLLIQFQNNGVVDDSQLPKDRFSAERLKGVDSTLKIQPAKLEDSAVYLCASSLIPGPNTEAFFGQGTRLTVV.

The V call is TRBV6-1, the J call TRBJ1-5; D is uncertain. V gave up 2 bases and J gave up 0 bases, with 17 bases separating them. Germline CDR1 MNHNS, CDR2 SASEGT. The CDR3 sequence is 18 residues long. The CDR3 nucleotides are TGTGCCAGCAGTGAACTCGGGTTTACAACCGATAGCAATCAGCCCCAGCATTTT. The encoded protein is CASSELGFTTDSNQPQHF.

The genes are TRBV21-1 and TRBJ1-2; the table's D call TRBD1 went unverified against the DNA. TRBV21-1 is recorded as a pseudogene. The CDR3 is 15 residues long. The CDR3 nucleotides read TGTGCCAGCAGCAAAGTCCGTCGACAATTTTATGGCTACACCTTC. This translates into CASSKVRRQFYGYTF.